The 24 T cell receptor beta chains in this list originate from one sample, sequenced in a study of identical twins. TCRdb re-called the 5' RACE reads through MiXCR, storing one row per CDR3 protein. The sample lists 1,800,000 or so distinct CDR3 sequences, less than 35% occurring once. Sequencing was carried out using cord blood. The source of these receptors is a newborn girl in good health.

The chain joins TRBV5-1 to TRBJ2-1; no definite D call. The end of the DNA aligns better with TRBJ2-7, so the J call may be wrong. Per the germline V gene, CDR1 is SGHRS and CDR2 is YFSETQ. This CDR3 is 16 amino acids long. CDR3 DNA: TGCGCCAGCAGCTTGGCCCACGCGAGCTCCTACAATGAGCAGTACTTC. Translation gives CASSLAHASSYNEQYF.

The CDR3 is CASSELRWNEQFF. Here the CDR3 DNA reads TGTGCCAGCAGTGAGTTAAGGTGGAATGAGCAGTTCTTC. The chain combines TRBV2 with TRBJ2-1; D is ambiguous. Trimming stripped 3 bases from V and 7 bases from J, with 10 bases between. The CDR3 is made up of 13 amino acids. Per germline, CDR1 SNHLY and CDR2 FYNNEI.

Remarks on this clonotype: A read error may produce the germline difference seen at one junction end. The genes are TRBV11-1 and TRBJ2-5, with D possibly TRBD2 on 5 matching bases. CDR1 is SGHAT, CDR2 FQDESV, per germline (reference sequence). CDR3 length: 15 amino acids. The CDR3 here is CASSLGTSNQGTQYF. CDR3 bases: TGTGCCAGCAGCTTAGGGACTTCTAACCAAGGGACCCAGTACTTC.

This clonotype was counted many times. The chain joins TRBV28 to TRBJ2-6; D unresolved. Looked up from germline, CDR1 is MDHEN and CDR2 is SYDVKM. V lost 0 bases to trimming and J lost 0 bases, with 3 bases between them. The CDR3 has 15 residues. The CDR3, as DNA: TGTGCCAGCAGTTTATGGGGCTCTGGGGCCAACGTCCTGACTTTC. Protein product: CASSLWGSGANVLTF. The complete variable domain, with remaining parts taken from reference TRBV28 and TRBJ2-6, reads DVKVTQSSRYLVKRTGEKVFLECVQDMDHENMFWYRQDPGLGLRLIYFSYDVKMKEKGDIPEGYSVSREKKERFSLILESASTNQTSMYLCASSLWGSGANVLTFGAGSRLTVL.

The sample holds a few counts of this clonotype. V is TRBV29-1 and J is TRBJ1-1; no reliable D call. This CDR3 is 11 amino acids long. Trimming took off 4 bases at V and 11 bases at J, with 14 bases between the two ends. CDR1 is SQVTM and CDR2 is ANQGSEA in the germline V gene. CDR3 amino acids: CSVVVHMGAFF. CDR3 bases: TGCAGCGTTGTCGTACACATGGGTGCTTTCTTT.

The rearrangement links TRBV5-1 to TRBJ1-2; 10 nucleotides agree with TRBD1. Germline V gene data show CDR1 as SGHRS and CDR2 as YFSETQ. The length of the CDR3 is 19 residues. The V gene end was trimmed by 1 base and the J gene end by 0 bases; junction bases not matched to a gene: 12. CDR3: CASSLILGQGTTPNYGYTF. The CDR3, as DNA: TGCGCCAGCAGCTTGATCCTGGGACAGGGGACAACCCCTAACTATGGCTACACCTTC.

This clonotype was detected a few times. V and J are TRBV5-1 and TRBJ2-3; 9 nucleotides match TRBD2. V lost 3 bases and J lost 4; bases outside the gene matches: 6. CDR1 SGHRS and CDR2 YFSETQ come from the germline V gene. The CDR3 contains 15 residues. The CDR3 region is CASSWTSVGADTQYF. CDR3 DNA sequence: TGCGCCAGCAGCTGGACTAGCGTGGGCGCAGATACGCAGTATTTT.

This clonotype has ten or more counts. This rearrangement joins TRBV5-6 to TRBJ2-1; D uncertain. CDR1 is SGHDT, CDR2 YYEEEE, per germline. This CDR3 has 15 amino acids. V was cut by 2 bases and J by 2 bases, with 11 bases left in between. CDR3: CASSFTHNTYNEQFF. Written as DNA, the CDR3 is TGTGCCAGCAGCTTCACGCACAACACCTACAATGAGCAGTTCTTC.

The chain has TRBV6-6 and TRBJ2-1, with D perhaps being TRBD1 or TRBD2 (6 bases each). V gave up 6 bases and J gave up 0 bases, with 18 bases separating them. This CDR3 contains 17 residues. Germline-derived CDR1 and CDR2 are MNHNY and SVGAGI (reference sequence). In nucleotides, the CDR3 is TGTGCCAGCAGACAACTAGGGGGACTTTACTCCTACAATGAGCAGTTCTTC. Translating gives CASRQLGGLYSYNEQFF.

The CDR3 nucleotides read TGTGCCAGCAGCTTGGTGAATAGGGGGAACACTGAAGCTTTCTTT. This translates into CASSLVNRGNTEAFF. The chain couples TRBV7-2 to TRBJ1-1; D may be TRBD1 (5 bases). The V end lost 3 bases, the J end lost 1 base, and 12 bases lay between the germline ends. The CDR3 loop spans 15 amino acids. CDR1 SGHTA and CDR2 FQGNSA come from the germline V gene.

This clonotype was counted a few times. This sequence joins TRBV27 and TRBJ2-3; TRBD1 matches at 9 bases. The CDR3 is made up of 15 amino acids. The V and J ends lost 6 bases and 3 bases, in that order; junction bases with no gene match: 7. Germline CDR1 is MNHEY and CDR2 is SMNVEV (reference sequence). The CDR3 loop reads CASRPGTGRTDTQYF. The CDR3 DNA reads TGTGCCAGCAGGCCCGGGACAGGGAGGACAGATACGCAGTATTTT.

The chain carries TRBV20-1 and TRBJ2-1, with D perhaps being TRBD1 or TRBD2 (7 bases each). The J call may be incorrect, as the DNA end agrees better with TRBJ2-7. Germline V gene sequence: CDR1 DFQATT, CDR2 SNEGSKA (reference sequence). The CDR3 is 14 residues long. The chain's CDR3 is CSAGRGLSYNEQYF. CDR3 in DNA: TGCAGTGCTGGGAGGGGGCTCTCCTACAATGAGCAGTACTTC.

The V call is TRBV27, the J call TRBJ2-7; 12 nucleotides agree with TRBD2. This CDR3 has 15 residues. V was clipped by 3 bases and J by 1 base; unmatched bases: 1. The germline CDR1 and CDR2 sequences are MNHEY and SMNVEV (reference sequence). CDR3 sequence reads: CASSFTSGRSYEQYF. The CDR3 DNA is TGTGCCAGCAGTTTCACTAGCGGGAGGTCCTACGAGCAGTACTTC.

CDR3 sequence: CSAEKSLPGYTF. DNA for the CDR3: TGCAGCGCGGAGAAGAGCCTTCCTGGCTACACCTTC. V is TRBV29-1 and J is TRBJ1-2; D not resolved. The CDR3 runs 12 residues. CDR1 and CDR2 (germline): SQVTM, ANQGSEA. Trimming shortened V by 7 bases and J by 7 bases, and 16 bases separated the two germline ends.

The V gene is TRBV6-1, the J gene TRBJ2-1; 8 bases match TRBD2. Trimming at V came to 2 bases and at J to 3 bases, leaving 6 bases not matched to a gene. This CDR3 region has 16 residues. Per the germline V gene, CDR1 is MNHNS and CDR2 is SASEGT. The CDR3 sequence: CASSELAGGIYNEQFF. For the CDR3, the DNA is TGTGCCAGCAGTGAACTGGCGGGAGGAATCTACAATGAGCAGTTCTTC.

This clonotype has just a few counts. This chain joins TRBV24-1 and TRBJ1-5; 7 bases align to TRBD1. The CDR3 consists of 14 residues. V was pared by 7 bases and J by 3 bases, with 5 bases of the junction left unmatched. The germline V gene has CDR1 KGHDR and CDR2 SFDVKD. CDR3 amino acids: CATSPGQINQPQHF. In DNA form, the CDR3 reads TGTGCCACCAGCCCGGGACAGATCAATCAGCCCCAGCATTTT.

This clonotype was found many times. The CDR3 is CASSFGYGNEQFF. For the CDR3, the DNA is TGCGCCAGCAGCTTTGGGTATGGCAATGAGCAGTTCTTC. J is TRBJ2-1 and V is TRBV5-1; D ambiguous. Germline V gene lookup returns CDR1 SGHRS and CDR2 YFSETQ. The CDR3 is 13 amino acids. Trimming took off 2 bases at V and 6 bases at J, with 9 bases between the two ends.

The V call is TRBV7-2, the J call TRBJ2-3; tentative D call: TRBD2 (7 bases). This CDR3 spans 17 amino acids. V lost 5 bases and J 4 bases, leaving 22 bases between the germline ends. Germline CDR1 is SGHTA and CDR2 is FQGNSA. CDR3 region: CASSISGGADSPDTQYF. The CDR3 coding sequence is TGTGCCAGCAGCATAAGTGGGGGGGCGGACAGCCCAGATACGCAGTATTTT.

V usage is TRBV25-1 and J usage is TRBJ1-2; D possibly corresponds to TRBD1 (5 bases). Trimming removed 5 bases from V and 5 bases from J, with 18 bases in between. The CDR3 has 15 amino acids. Germline CDR1 and CDR2: MGHDK and SYGVNS. CDR3 region: CASSSEGPHTYGYTF. CDR3 DNA sequence: TGTGCCAGCAGTTCTGAGGGGCCTCACACGTATGGCTACACCTTC.

This rearrangement joins TRBV20-1 to TRBJ2-3; 10 bases line up with TRBD2. This CDR3 region has 15 residues. With V trimmed by 0 bases and J by 9 bases, 9 bases remained unmatched. Germline V gene lookup returns CDR1 DFQATT and CDR2 SNEGSKA (reference sequence). CDR3 in amino acids: CSARERAGGPETQYF. The CDR3 DNA is TGCAGTGCTAGAGAACGAGCGGGAGGGCCTGAGACGCAGTATTTT.

The V call is TRBV12-3 or TRBV12-4, the J call TRBJ2-1; 11 bases line up with TRBD2. The end of the DNA fits TRBJ2-7 better, so the J call may be wrong. The CDR3 is made up of 15 amino acids. CDR3 sequence: CASARLAGTYNEQYF. DNA for the CDR3: TGTGCCAGCGCACGACTAGCGGGGACCTACAATGAGCAGTACTTC.

The gene calls are TRBV4-1 and TRBJ2-3, with 10 bases identical to TRBD2. V trimming: 4 bases; J trimming: 6 bases; junction bases outside the gene matches: 13. Germline V gene sequence: CDR1 MGHRA, CDR2 YSYEKL. The CDR3 covers 17 residues. The CDR3 is CASSLLNLAGGTDTQYF. For the CDR3, the DNA is TGCGCCAGCAGCCTCCTAAATTTAGCGGGAGGAACGGATACGCAGTATTTT.

CDR3 coding DNA: TGTGCCAGCTCGGACCGGGACAGGGGACCCAATCAGCCCCAGCATTTT. Translation: CASSDRDRGPNQPQHF. V usage is TRBV18 and J usage is TRBJ1-5, with 10 bases that match TRBD1. This CDR3 is 16 amino acids long. Germline V gene lookup returns CDR1 KGHSH and CDR2 LQKENI. V lost 6 bases, J lost 3 bases, and 8 bases stayed unmatched.

The rearrangement links TRBV10-3 to TRBJ2-7, with 12 bases identical to TRBD2. This CDR3 region has 15 residues. Germline V gene lookup returns CDR1 ENHRY and CDR2 SYGVKD. The V and J ends lost 0 bases and 5 bases, in that order; junction bases with no gene match: 2. This chain's CDR3 is CAISESTSGSNEQYF. The DNA of the CDR3 is TGTGCCATCAGTGAGTCGACTAGCGGGAGTAACGAGCAGTACTTC.